A single sample gave rise to the 10 T cell receptor beta chains below, sequenced in a study of tumor-infiltrating lymphocytes in primary liver carcinoma. With approximately 470 ng total RNA as template and a constant-region primer, TCR beta cDNA was made. Slightly modified ARM-PCR with three nested multiplex PCR rounds yielded TCR beta libraries. The study ran its first two PCR rounds for around 10 cycles each, using TRBV1-TRBV30 forward primers and a C-beta reverse primer. MiXCR, run by TCRdb on the multiplex PCR reads, gives a single entry per CDR3 protein. Here the sample spans fewer than 250,000 distinct CDR3 sequences, 85% being singletons. Without any cell sorting, roughly 20-32 mg of bulk tissue yielded co-extracted RNA and DNA. Material: tumor tissue from primary liver carcinoma. The receptors stem from a man aged 40-49 years with primary liver carcinoma and hepatitis B virus infection.

With respect to this clonotype: One end of the junction is discordant with germline, which a read error may explain. V usage is TRBV4-1 and J usage is TRBJ2-1; TRBD2 might be the D (5 bases). This CDR3 has 16 amino acids. Germline CDR1 is MGHRA and CDR2 is YSYEKL. The CDR3 loop reads CASSQDYGREYNEQFF. CDR3 bases: TGCGCCAGCAGTCAAGATTATGGACGGGAATACAATGAGCAGTTCTTC.

Worth noting for this clonotype: Its ends do not fully match the called genes, so a read error is possible. V is TRBV4-3 and J is TRBJ2-3; D unresolved. Germline V lookup: CDR1 LGHNA, CDR2 YSLEER. The CDR3 has 12 residues. CDR3 coding DNA: TGCGCCAGCAGCCCGGGCATAGATACGCAGTACTTT. This codes for CASSPGIDTQYF.

In regard to this clonotype: A read error may produce the germline difference seen at one junction end. The genes are TRBV11-2 and TRBJ1-5; D possibly corresponds to TRBD1 (6 bases). The V gene's germline CDR1 is SGHAT and CDR2 FQNNGV. The CDR3 is 16 residues long. CDR3 region: CASRLKGGLTNHPQHF. CDR3 nucleotide sequence: TGTGCCAGCAGACTAAAAGGGGGATTGACGAATCACCCCCAGCATTTT.

A word on this clonotype: Sequence at one end of the junction differs from germline and may be a read error. The rearrangement links TRBV6-5 to TRBJ2-1; D is unresolved. Germline V gene lookup returns CDR1 MNHEY and CDR2 SVGAGI. The CDR3 has 13 amino acids. The CDR3 DNA reads TGTGCAAGCAGTGACGAGACAAGGACCCAGCAGTTCTTC. Translated, it gives CASSDETRTQQFF.

With regard to this clonotype: An end of the junction differs from the germline gene, which may be a read error. This chain connects TRBV6-2 or TRBV6-3 to TRBJ1-5; D may be TRBD1 (5 bases). Looked up from germline, CDR1 is MNHEY and CDR2 is SVGEGT. CDR3 length equals 17 residues. The CDR3 nucleotides read TGTGCCAGCAGCCCACCGGCCGCGGGGACCAACAATCAGTCCCAGCTTTTT. Translation gives CASSPPAAGTNNQSQLF.

Concerning this clonotype itself: Here the CDR3 omits its conserved ending phenylalanine or tryptophan, so a read error is the likely source. The chain has TRBV11-1 and TRBJ2-7; 10 nucleotides line up with TRBD2. The CDR3 extends over 16 amino acids. CDR1 and CDR2 (germline): SGHAT, FQDESV (reference sequence). This CDR3 reads CASSLEPSGSWVEQYL. The CDR3 nucleotides read TGTGCCAGCAGTTTAGAACCTAGCGGGAGCTGGGTCGAACAGTACTTG.

This clonotype was observed a single time. This chain uses TRBV29-1 with TRBJ1-1, with a weak D call TRBD1 (5 bases). V lost 4 bases and J lost 2, with 17 bases in between. CDR3 length: 15 residues. CDR1 and CDR2 from the germline V gene are SQVTM and ANQGSEA. CDR3 in amino acids: CSVVGGWGINTEAFF. The CDR3 region has the DNA TGCAGCGTTGTCGGGGGGTGGGGCATTAACACTGAAGCTTTCTTT.

A remark on this clonotype: One junction end does not reproduce the germline sequence, and a read error may be involved. The chain has TRBV6-1 and TRBJ1-1, with D maybe TRBD1 (5 bases). Germline V lookup: CDR1 MNHNS, CDR2 SASEGT. The CDR3 spans 13 residues. The CDR3 is CASRFPGPRMGFF. CDR3 nucleotides: TGTGCCAGTCGGTTTCCGGGACCTCGAATGGGTTTCTTC.

The chain couples TRBV28 to TRBJ1-1, with D hard to call. The length of the CDR3 is 18 residues. V was shortened by 2 bases and J by 0 bases, with 19 bases between the two germline ends. The germline V gene encodes CDR1 MDHEN and CDR2 SYDVKM. In DNA, the CDR3 is TGTGCCAGCAGTTTACCTCCGGGGATAGCGGTTATGAACACTGAAGCTTTCTTT. Translating it yields CASSLPPGIAVMNTEAFF.

This clonotype has more than one count but fewer than ten. The chain carries TRBV12-3 or TRBV12-4 and TRBJ2-1; D unclear. The CDR3 covers 15 residues. The CDR3 region is CASQPNRQTYNEQFF. DNA of the CDR3: TGTGCTAGCCAACCGAACAGACAAACTTACAATGAGCAGTTCTTC.